Following are 26 T cell receptor beta chains from one sample sequenced in a study of CD8+ T cells in alopecia areata. Following RNA extraction, reverse transcription yielded cDNA that acted as the sequencing template. TCRdb's copy holds only in-frame clones and misses some; the assay was immunoSEQ multiplex PCR. The top ten hold over 4% of the sample, which has roughly 150,000 clones, roughly 60% seen once. The sample was CD4+ T cells sorted from blood. These receptors originate from a human donor in good health.

The chain couples TRBV7-2 to TRBJ1-1, with 8 bases that match TRBD1. CDR1 is SGHTA, CDR2 FQGNSA, per germline. There are 15 residues in the CDR3. Germline trimming cut 5 bases from V and 0 bases from J; bases unmatched to any gene: 5. The CDR3 sequence: CASSAGTGMNTEAFF. CDR3 bases: TGTGCCAGCAGCGCTGGGACAGGCATGAACACTGAAGCTTTCTTT.

This rearrangement joins TRBV29-1 to TRBJ1-1; D possibly corresponds to TRBD1 (5 bases). The germline gives CDR1 SQVTM, CDR2 ANQGSEA. Trimming stripped 4 bases from V and 4 bases from J, with 13 bases between. The CDR3 sequence is 13 residues long. The chain's CDR3 is CSVARGYGTEAFF. The CDR3 bases are TGCAGCGTTGCTAGGGGATATGGCACTGAAGCTTTCTTT.

V and J are TRBV30 and TRBJ2-5; no clear D. Germline V lookup: CDR1 GTSNPN, CDR2 SVGIG (reference sequence). Trimming cost V 0 bases and J 4 bases, with 12 bases left between them. This CDR3 is built from 14 residues. This CDR3 reads CAWSVHSVIETQYF. Here the CDR3 DNA reads TGTGCCTGGAGTGTACACAGCGTAATAGAGACCCAGTACTTC.

In DNA form, the CDR3 reads TGTGCCACCGATGAGGAACTTTCGAACGGGACAGGGCGGAACACTGAAGCTTTCTTT. Its protein product is CATDEELSNGTGRNTEAFF. The rearrangement uses TRBV6-4 and TRBJ1-1; 9 bases match TRBD1. From germline, CDR1 is MRHNA and CDR2 SNTAGT. V trimming: 10 bases; J trimming: 1 base; junction bases outside the gene matches: 22. The CDR3 is made up of 19 amino acids.

This chain's CDR3 is CASNIRTGDEQYF. The CDR3 DNA reads as TGTGCCAGCAATATTAGGACAGGGGACGAGCAGTACTTC. V is TRBV7-9 and J is TRBJ2-7, with TRBD1 matching over 9 bases. J gave up 5 bases and V 7 bases, and 6 bases lay outside the gene matches. There are 13 residues in the CDR3. Germline CDR1 is SEHNR and CDR2 is FQNEAQ (reference sequence).

The CDR3 loop is CASSPLGLGANEQFF. Written as DNA, the CDR3 is TGTGCCAGCTCTCCTTTGGGACTAGGCGCTAATGAGCAGTTCTTC. V is TRBV18 and J is TRBJ2-1, with 8 bases matching TRBD2. Trimming at V came to 6 bases and at J to 7 bases, leaving 11 bases not matched to a gene. The CDR3 is made up of 15 amino acids. Germline CDR1 and CDR2: KGHSH and LQKENI. The complete variable domain, with remaining parts taken from reference TRBV18 and TRBJ2-1, reads NAGVMQNPRHLVRRRGQEARLRCSPMKGHSHVYWYRQLPEEGLKFMVYLQKENIIDESGMPKERFSAEFPKEGPSILRIQQVVRGDSAAYFCASSPLGLGANEQFFGPGTRLTVL.

J is TRBJ1-5 and V is TRBV2; tentative D call: TRBD1 (6 bases). The CDR3 length is 15 residues. V was shortened by 5 bases and J by 2 bases, with 13 bases between the two germline ends. Germline assignment: CDR1 SNHLY and CDR2 FYNNEI. The CDR3 DNA sequence: TGTGCCAGCAGTCGCCTGGACAGAGGCAATCAGCCCCAGCATTTT. Its protein is CASSRLDRGNQPQHF.

This clone was counted between two and nine times. This chain connects TRBV29-1 to TRBJ2-3; 11 bases agree with TRBD1. The CDR3 consists of 14 residues. V shed 5 bases and J 5 bases; nucleotides not matched to a gene: 6. Per the germline V gene, CDR1 is SQVTM and CDR2 is ANQGSEA. The CDR3: CSVTGQGVIDTQYF. DNA of the CDR3: TGCAGCGTTACGGGACAGGGGGTGATAGATACGCAGTATTTT.

This clone has only a few counts. The V and J genes are TRBV29-1 and TRBJ1-5, with a weak D call TRBD1 (5 bases). This CDR3 is built from 13 residues. V was pared by 6 bases and J by 6 bases, with 15 bases between. From germline, CDR1 is SQVTM and CDR2 ANQGSEA. The CDR3 DNA is TGCAGCGTCGTAGACAGAAAGGGTCAGCCCCAGCATTTT. Its translation: CSVVDRKGQPQHF.

The chain is built from TRBV29-1 and TRBJ1-2, with D perhaps matching TRBD1 (5 bases). CDR1 and CDR2 (germline): SQVTM, ANQGSEA. The CDR3 is made up of 13 amino acids. V was shortened by 3 bases and J by 7 bases, with 15 bases between the two germline ends. Written as DNA, the CDR3 is TGCAGCGTTGATCTTATCGTTGGGGGTGGCTACACCTTC. Its translation: CSVDLIVGGGYTF.

The V call is TRBV29-1, the J call TRBJ2-7; D is possibly TRBD1 (5 bases). The V end lost 2 bases, the J end lost 3 bases, and 8 bases lay between the germline ends. The germline V gene has CDR1 SQVTM and CDR2 ANQGSEA. The CDR3 has 12 residues. CDR3 residues: CSVERQGYEQYF. For the CDR3, the DNA is TGCAGCGTTGAACGGCAGGGCTACGAGCAGTACTTC.

The gene calls are TRBV29-1 and TRBJ2-1, with 7 bases fitting TRBD1. With V trimmed by 5 bases and J by 12 bases, 16 bases remained unmatched. CDR3 length: 14 amino acids. Per the germline V gene, CDR1 is SQVTM and CDR2 is ANQGSEA. CDR3 DNA sequence: TGCAGCGTTAAGACAGGGTCTCAGACGTCAGTGCAGTTCTTC. This encodes CSVKTGSQTSVQFF.

This clone has more than one count but fewer than ten. The chain has TRBV5-1 and TRBJ2-1, with 10 bases aligning to TRBD1. V lost 5 bases to trimming and J lost 9 bases; unmatched junction nucleotides: 8. Germline V gene lookup returns CDR1 SGHRS and CDR2 YFSETQ. The CDR3 loop spans 14 amino acids. The CDR3 coding sequence is TGCGCCAGCAGGCTCGGACAGGGGGAGGGTGAGCAGTTCTTC. Protein: CASRLGQGEGEQFF.

The DNA of the CDR3 is TGTGCCAGCAGGAGCGGGTACACCGGGGAGCTGTTTTTT. Translating it yields CASRSGYTGELFF. The rearrangement uses TRBV28 and TRBJ2-2; possible D gene TRBD2, 6 bases. The germline V gene encodes CDR1 MDHEN and CDR2 SYDVKM. The CDR3 extends over 13 amino acids. V gave up 6 bases and J gave up 3 bases, with 8 bases separating them.

This clone showed up just a few times. V usage is TRBV7-9 and J usage is TRBJ1-1; weak D call: TRBD1 (5 bases). The length of the CDR3 is 15 residues. Germline-derived CDR1 and CDR2 are SEHNR and FQNEAQ (reference sequence). V was shortened by 3 bases and J by 7 bases, with 18 bases between the two germline ends. CDR3 sequence (DNA): TGTGCCAGCAGCTTCAAGGCAGGGAGGATTGATGAAGCTTTCTTT. Protein: CASSFKAGRIDEAFF.

This chain connects TRBV30 to TRBJ2-1; TRBD2 might be the D (6 bases). Trimming shortened V by 1 base and J by 0 bases, and 13 bases separated the two germline ends. This CDR3 is built from 16 residues. CDR1 GTSNPN and CDR2 SVGIG come from the germline V gene (reference sequence). The CDR3 coding sequence is TGTGCCTGGAGTGGCCAAGCGGGCGGCTCCTACAATGAGCAGTTCTTC. Protein sequence: CAWSGQAGGSYNEQFF.

This chain uses TRBV28 with TRBJ2-5; 7 nucleotides agree with TRBD2. Germline V gene data show CDR1 as MDHEN and CDR2 as SYDVKM. The CDR3 covers 14 residues. J lost 1 base, V lost 8 bases, and 7 bases had no gene match. CDR3 DNA: TGTGCCAGCGCAACCCGGACTAGCCAAGAGACCCAGTACTTC. Amino acid sequence: CASATRTSQETQYF.

V usage is TRBV29-1 and J usage is TRBJ2-1; 11 nucleotides match TRBD2. The CDR3 has 13 residues. Looked up from germline, CDR1 is SQVTM and CDR2 is ANQGSEA. With V trimmed by 7 bases and J by 9 bases, 8 bases remained unmatched. CDR3 in amino acids: CSAQLAGDVEQFF. The CDR3 nucleotides read TGCAGCGCTCAACTAGCGGGAGATGTTGAGCAGTTCTTC.

This chain uses TRBV9 with TRBJ2-1, with 10 positions matching TRBD2. The trim removed 7 bases at V and 7 bases at J, leaving 5 bases unmatched. From germline, CDR1 is SGDLS and CDR2 YYNGEE. The CDR3 is 13 residues long. This CDR3 reads CASGTSVPNEQFF. The CDR3, as DNA: TGTGCCAGCGGGACTAGCGTACCGAATGAGCAGTTCTTC.

The chain uses TRBV15 and TRBJ2-5; no clear D. Germline V gene data show CDR1 as LNHNV and CDR2 as YYDKDF (reference sequence). The CDR3 has 13 amino acids. Trimming took off 0 bases at V and 9 bases at J, with 11 bases between the two ends. CDR3 nucleotide sequence: TGTGCCACCAGCAGAGACGCCGAGGTGGCCCAGTACTTC. It specifies CATSRDAEVAQYF.

The rearrangement links TRBV5-1 to TRBJ2-3; D is unresolved. Germline V gives CDR1 SGHRS, CDR2 YFSETQ. V was pared by 3 bases and J by 2 bases, with 13 bases between. This CDR3 is built from 15 residues. The CDR3 is CASSSIQRTTDTQYF. In DNA, the CDR3 is TGCGCCAGCAGCTCGATACAGAGAACCACAGATACGCAGTATTTT.

The chain links TRBV10-3 to TRBJ2-5; 14 bases match TRBD2. Per the germline V gene, CDR1 is ENHRY and CDR2 is SYGVKD. The ends lost 10 bases at V and 2 bases at J; junction bases unmatched: 6. CDR3 length: 15 amino acids. The CDR3 DNA reads as TGTGCCACCCAGGGGACTAGCGGGAGACAAGAGACCCAGTACTTC. Residues: CATQGTSGRQETQYF.

The V gene is TRBV29-1, the J gene TRBJ1-1; D is undetermined. The germline CDR1 and CDR2 sequences are SQVTM and ANQGSEA. This CDR3 is built from 13 residues. The V gene lost 6 bases and the J gene lost 0 bases, with 11 bases spanning the gap. The CDR3 region is CSVQRTMNTEAFF. For the CDR3, the DNA is TGCAGCGTACAACGGACCATGAACACTGAAGCTTTCTTT.

This clone was detected a few times. The chain couples TRBV11-1 to TRBJ2-1; no clear D. The CDR3 loop spans 14 amino acids. CDR1 is SGHAT, CDR2 FQDESV, per germline (reference sequence). The V and J ends lost 5 bases and 3 bases respectively, with 11 bases between them. The CDR3 loop is CASSRDDLYNEQFF. In nucleotides, the CDR3 is TGTGCCAGCAGCAGGGATGACCTCTACAATGAGCAGTTCTTC.

This sequence joins TRBV6-5 and TRBJ2-7; the D gene is possibly TRBD2 (6 bases). Germline V gene data show CDR1 as MNHEY and CDR2 as SVGAGI. The CDR3 extends over 13 amino acids. V gave up 6 bases and J gave up 7 bases, with 16 bases separating them. The CDR3: CASRNSDYREQYF. In DNA, the CDR3 is TGTGCCAGCAGGAACTCGGACTATCGGGAGCAGTACTTC.

This clone has a handful of counts. The V gene is TRBV15, the J gene TRBJ1-2; a weak D match, TRBD1 (5 bases). V shed 1 base and J shed 4 bases, with 10 bases lying between them. The CDR3 loop spans 14 amino acids. CDR1 and CDR2 from the germline V gene are LNHNV and YYDKDF (reference sequence). CDR3 bases: TGTGCCACCAGCAGAGGAGGGGCCCTCTATGGCTACACCTTC. Its protein is CATSRGGALYGYTF.